These 5 T cell receptor beta chains originate from one sample sequenced in a study of long-term antiretroviral therapy in people with HIV. Researchers ran immunoSEQ v3.0 at survey level. Clones were read by immunoSEQ multiplex PCR, and TCRdb kept only the in-frame ones, dropping some. In the table there are around 8,000 clones, roughly 84% of which are singletons. Source: unsorted PBMCs, taken 0.3 years before starting antiretroviral therapy. These receptors all come from a young man with HIV.

V and J are TRBV18 and TRBJ1-6; D ambiguous. Germline values: CDR1 KGHSH, CDR2 LQKENI. This CDR3 region has 12 residues. V dropped 3 bases and J dropped 15 bases, with 12 bases sitting between them. The CDR3 DNA reads TGTGCCAGCTCACCGGACGGTCGAAGCCTCCACTTT. Translating gives CASSPDGRSLHF.

This chain links TRBV30 with TRBJ1-1, with unresolved D. This CDR3 is 13 amino acids long. V shed 0 bases and J shed 1 base, with 6 bases lying between them. Germline CDR1 and CDR2: GTSNPN and SVGIG (reference sequence). This CDR3 reads CAWSVQWNTEAFF. The CDR3 bases are TGTGCCTGGAGTGTACAGTGGAACACTGAAGCTTTCTTT.

This chain uses TRBV7-9 with TRBJ2-7, with 7 bases matching TRBD1. The CDR3 length is 14 residues. V lost 5 bases, J lost 6 bases, and 10 bases stayed unmatched. Germline V gives CDR1 SEHNR, CDR2 FQNEAQ (reference sequence). The CDR3 region is CASSGRWDSGEQYF. In nucleotides, the CDR3 is TGTGCCAGCAGCGGGAGATGGGACAGTGGCGAGCAGTACTTC.

This clone occurred a few times. The chain combines TRBV28 with TRBJ1-6; TRBD1 might be the D (5 bases). V lost 6 bases and J lost 7, with 16 bases in between. The CDR3 extends over 15 amino acids. The germline gives CDR1 MDHEN, CDR2 SYDVKM. CDR3 residues: CASRGTTLVNSPLHF. CDR3 sequence (DNA): TGTGCCAGCAGAGGGACTACACTCGTAAATTCACCCCTCCACTTT.

This clone has only one observation. The chain combines TRBV5-1 with TRBJ2-7; D may be TRBD1 (6 bases). V was trimmed by 2 bases and J by 0 bases, leaving 12 bases between them. This CDR3 has 15 residues. Per germline, CDR1 SGHRS and CDR2 YFSETQ. DNA for the CDR3: TGCGCCAGCAGCTTCAGTGGGACACTCTCCTACGAGCAGTACTTC. Protein sequence: CASSFSGTLSYEQYF. The full variable domain, in which reference TRBV5-1 and TRBJ2-7 provide the parts outside the CDR3, is KAGVTQTPRYLIKTRGQQVTLSCSPISGHRSVSWYQQTPGQGLQFLFEYFSETQRNKGNFPGRFSGRQFSNSRSEMNVSTLELGDSALYLCASSFSGTLSYEQYFGPGTRLTVT.